Presented here are 8 T cell receptor beta chains from one specimen sequenced in a study of shared clonotypes between healthy human individuals. Repertoires were generated with immunoSEQ multiplex PCR, while TCRdb's copy carries only in-frame clones and drops some. The sample consists of about 1,800,000 clones, just under 95% of them appearing once. Terminally differentiated effector memory CD45RA+ cells were excluded from the naive CD8 cells, which were CD45RO-negative and positively selected for CCR7. Sequencing used naive CD8+ T cells sorted from blood. These receptors were obtained from a man younger than 35 in good health.

This clone occurred once. The rearrangement joins TRBV28 to TRBJ1-5; possible D gene TRBD1, 5 bases. The CDR3 is made up of 16 amino acids. CDR1 MDHEN and CDR2 SYDVKM come from the germline V gene. Trimming removed 1 base at V and 6 bases at J, with 16 bases between. This CDR3 reads CASSLLGGGRGQPQHF. The CDR3 nucleotides read TGTGCCAGCAGTTTATTGGGGGGAGGTCGTGGTCAGCCCCAGCATTTT.

This clone was seen only once. The rearrangement uses TRBV10-3 and TRBJ2-7, with D hard to call. The CDR3 runs to 14 residues. V was clipped by 6 bases and J by 5 bases, with 17 bases between them. The germline CDR1 and CDR2 sequences are ENHRY and SYGVKD. As DNA, the CDR3 is TGTGCCATCAGCGAACCCCCCCCCAATGACGAGCAGTACTTC. Protein product: CAISEPPPNDEQYF.

V gene TRBV6-5 combines with J gene TRBJ1-5; 8 bases align to TRBD1. The CDR3 spans 13 residues. Germline CDR1 reads MNHEY; CDR2 reads SVGAGI. The J segment lost 5 bases and the V segment lost 9 bases, leaving 6 bases of the junction unmatched. CDR3 region: CARRDRRYQPQHF. CDR3 bases: TGTGCCAGACGGGACAGGAGATATCAGCCCCAGCATTTT.

Details on this clone: The germline gene is not matched at one end of the junction; a read error may be the cause. The chain joins TRBV28 to TRBJ2-4, with 10 bases identical to TRBD1. The CDR3 runs to 13 residues. CDR1 MDHEN and CDR2 SYDVKM come from the germline V gene. The CDR3, as DNA: TGTGCCAGCAGTTTCCAGGACGACAGGGGGCGAAGCTTC. Translated: CASSFQDDRGRSF.

This clone was counted a single time. V gene TRBV7-9 combines with J gene TRBJ1-2, with no clear D. Trimming shortened V by 5 bases and J by 6 bases, and 16 bases separated the two germline ends. The CDR3 runs to 14 residues. Germline lookup yields CDR1 SEHNR and CDR2 FQNEAQ (reference sequence). CDR3 coding DNA: TGTGCCAGCAGCCCGGACGGGGAGTTGCATGGCTACACCTTC. Residues: CASSPDGELHGYTF.

Comments on this clone: Within the sample, other DNA sequences also encode this same CDR3. The V and J genes are TRBV7-9 and TRBJ2-1; D gene ambiguous. The CDR3 contains 13 residues. Deletions cut 2 bases from V and 8 bases from J, with 10 bases between. Germline CDR1 and CDR2: SEHNR and FQNEAQ (reference sequence). Here the CDR3 reads CASSLILVDEQFF. Here the CDR3 DNA reads TGTGCCAGCAGCTTAATATTAGTTGATGAGCAGTTCTTC.

The rearrangement links TRBV23-1 to TRBJ1-1, with D hard to call. TRBV23-1 is reported as an ORF; its role is uncertain. V was clipped by 7 bases and J by 1 base, with 13 bases between them. CDR3 length equals 14 residues. CDR3 sequence: CASNNDGGNTEAFF. CDR3 DNA: TGCGCCAGCAATAATGACGGCGGGAACACTGAAGCTTTCTTT.

The V gene is TRBV30, the J gene TRBJ1-3; 8 bases fit TRBD1. V lost 4 bases to trimming and J lost 0 bases; unmatched junction nucleotides: 5. This CDR3 has 15 amino acids. Germline CDR1 GTSNPN, CDR2 SVGIG (reference sequence). The CDR3 region is CAWTGTGSSGNTIYF. For the CDR3, the DNA is TGTGCCTGGACCGGGACAGGATCCTCTGGAAACACCATATATTTT.